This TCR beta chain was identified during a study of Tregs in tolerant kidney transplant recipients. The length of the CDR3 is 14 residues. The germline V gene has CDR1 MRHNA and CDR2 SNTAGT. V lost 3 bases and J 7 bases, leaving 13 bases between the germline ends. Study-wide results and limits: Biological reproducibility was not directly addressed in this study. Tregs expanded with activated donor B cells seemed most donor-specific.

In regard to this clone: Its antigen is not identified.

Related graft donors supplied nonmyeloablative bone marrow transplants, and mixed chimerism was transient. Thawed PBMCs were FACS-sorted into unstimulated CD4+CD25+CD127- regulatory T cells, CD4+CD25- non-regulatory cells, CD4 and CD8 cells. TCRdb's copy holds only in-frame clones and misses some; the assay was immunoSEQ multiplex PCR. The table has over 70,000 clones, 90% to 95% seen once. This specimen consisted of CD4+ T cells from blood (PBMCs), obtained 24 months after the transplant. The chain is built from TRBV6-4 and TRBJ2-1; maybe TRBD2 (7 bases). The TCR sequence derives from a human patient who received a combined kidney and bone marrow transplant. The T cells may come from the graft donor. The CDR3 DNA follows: TGTGCCAGCAGTGATGGGGGGGCCGGGAATGAGCAGTTCTTC. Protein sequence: CASSDGGAGNEQFF.